The clone carrying this T cell receptor beta chain was recorded once. Germline V CDR1 and CDR2: SGDLS, YYNGEE. V lost 3 bases and J lost 5, with 12 bases in between. This CDR3 comprises 14 residues. On the basis of clinical symptoms, serum thyroxine and TRAb, thyroid ultrasound and orbital computed tomography, diagnoses were made. Researchers amplified the TCR beta CDR3 regions from RNA transcripts. When the TCR CDR3 underwent first-round RT-PCR, the HTBI primer set was used. TCRdb fed the multiplex PCR reads into MiXCR, producing one record per CDR3 protein. The sample has 380,000 or so distinct CDR3 sequences, more than 11% seen once. This record comes from a study of T cells in Graves' hyperthyroidism and ophthalmopathy.

The gene calls are TRBV9 and TRBJ2-1; unclear D gene. The sequenced sample consisted of blood. The source is a woman younger than 45 with Graves' hyperthyroidism. The CDR3 DNA sequence: TGTGCCAGCAGCGCCCCTGCTTCCCACAATGAGCAGTTCTTC. It is translated as CASSAPASHNEQFF.